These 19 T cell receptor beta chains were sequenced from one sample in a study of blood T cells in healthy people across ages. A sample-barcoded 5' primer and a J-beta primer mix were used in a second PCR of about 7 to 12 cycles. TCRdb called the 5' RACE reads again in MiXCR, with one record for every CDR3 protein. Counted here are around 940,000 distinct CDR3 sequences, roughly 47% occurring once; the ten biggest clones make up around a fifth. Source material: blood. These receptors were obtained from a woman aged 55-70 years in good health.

The CDR3 bases are TGCAGTGCTAGAGGGACACCCACTGAAGCTTTCTTT. It specifies CSARGTPTEAFF. The chain uses TRBV20-1 and TRBJ1-1; D is possibly TRBD1 (5 bases). CDR3 size: 12 residues. Germline CDR1 is DFQATT and CDR2 is SNEGSKA (reference sequence). V gave up 1 base and J gave up 4 bases, with 7 bases separating them.

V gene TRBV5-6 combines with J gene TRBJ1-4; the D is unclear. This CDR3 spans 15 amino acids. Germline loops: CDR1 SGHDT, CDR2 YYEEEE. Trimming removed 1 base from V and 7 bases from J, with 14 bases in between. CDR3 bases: TGTGCCAGCAGCTTGACTGGGAGTACGGGTGAAAAACTGTTTTTT. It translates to CASSLTGSTGEKLFF.

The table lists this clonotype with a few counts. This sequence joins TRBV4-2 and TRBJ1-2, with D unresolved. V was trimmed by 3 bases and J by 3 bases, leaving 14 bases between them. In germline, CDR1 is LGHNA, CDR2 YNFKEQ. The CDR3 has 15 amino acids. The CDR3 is CASSQQRAGDYGYTF. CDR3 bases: TGTGCCAGCAGCCAGCAAAGGGCCGGGGACTATGGCTACACCTTC.

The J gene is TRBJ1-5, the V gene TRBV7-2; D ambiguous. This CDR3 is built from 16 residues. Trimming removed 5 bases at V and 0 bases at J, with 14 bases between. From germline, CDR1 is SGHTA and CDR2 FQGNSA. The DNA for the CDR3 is TGTGCCAGCAGCCTTGAAAACCGGTATAGCAATCAGCCCCAGCATTTT. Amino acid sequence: CASSLENRYSNQPQHF.

CDR3 region: CSARVLGISYEQYF. CDR3 in DNA: TGCAGTGCTAGAGTCCTAGGGATCTCCTACGAGCAGTACTTC. V and J are TRBV20-1 and TRBJ2-7, with D uncertain. The germline V and J ends were trimmed by 1 base and 0 bases, with 10 bases remaining between them. Germline V gives CDR1 DFQATT, CDR2 SNEGSKA (reference sequence). The CDR3 sequence is 14 residues long.

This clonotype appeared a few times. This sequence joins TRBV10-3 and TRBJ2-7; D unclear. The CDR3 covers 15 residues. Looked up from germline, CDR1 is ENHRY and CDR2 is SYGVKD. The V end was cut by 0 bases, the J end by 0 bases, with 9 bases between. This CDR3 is CAISESDRVSYEQYF. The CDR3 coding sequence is TGTGCCATCAGTGAGTCGGATAGGGTCTCCTACGAGCAGTACTTC.

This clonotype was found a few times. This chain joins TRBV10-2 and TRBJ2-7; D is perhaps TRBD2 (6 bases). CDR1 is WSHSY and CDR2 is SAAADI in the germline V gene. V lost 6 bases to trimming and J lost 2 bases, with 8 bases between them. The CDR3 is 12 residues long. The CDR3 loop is CASRDYTYEQYF. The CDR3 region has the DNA TGCGCCAGCAGGGACTACACCTACGAGCAGTACTTC.

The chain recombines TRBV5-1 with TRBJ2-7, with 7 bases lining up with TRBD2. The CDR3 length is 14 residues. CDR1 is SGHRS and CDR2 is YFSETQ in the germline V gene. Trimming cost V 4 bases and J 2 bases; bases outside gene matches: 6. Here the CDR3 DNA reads TGCGCCAGCAGCGCTAGTCGGGGGGCCTACGAGCAGTACTTC. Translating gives CASSASRGAYEQYF.

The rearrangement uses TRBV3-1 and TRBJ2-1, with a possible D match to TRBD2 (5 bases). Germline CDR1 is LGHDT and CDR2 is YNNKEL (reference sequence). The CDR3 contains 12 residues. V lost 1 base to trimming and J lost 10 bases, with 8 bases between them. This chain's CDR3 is CASSQVPGEQFF. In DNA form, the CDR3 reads TGTGCCAGCAGCCAAGTTCCGGGAGAGCAGTTCTTC.

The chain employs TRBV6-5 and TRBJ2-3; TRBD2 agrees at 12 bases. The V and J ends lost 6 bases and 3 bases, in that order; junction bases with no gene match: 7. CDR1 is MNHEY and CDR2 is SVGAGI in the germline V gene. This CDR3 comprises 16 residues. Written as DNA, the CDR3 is TGTGCCAGCAGATCTAGCGGGAGGGCTGTAACAGATACGCAGTATTTT. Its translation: CASRSSGRAVTDTQYF.

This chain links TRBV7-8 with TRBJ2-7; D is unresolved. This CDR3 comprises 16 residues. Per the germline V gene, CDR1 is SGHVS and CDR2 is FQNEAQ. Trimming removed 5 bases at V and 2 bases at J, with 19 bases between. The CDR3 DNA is TGTGCCAGCAGCCCTTATAAAGGTCAGTCTACCTACGAGCAGTACTTC. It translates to CASSPYKGQSTYEQYF.

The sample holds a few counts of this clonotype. This CDR3 reads CASSQGITVKGQYF. The CDR3 nucleotides read TGTGCCAGCAGCCAAGGTATTACGGTTAAGGGGCAGTACTTC. This chain uses TRBV3-1 with TRBJ2-5; possibly TRBD1 for D (5 bases). CDR3 length: 14 amino acids. Trimming pared 1 base from V and 11 bases from J, leaving 17 bases between. Germline-derived CDR1 and CDR2 are LGHDT and YNNKEL (reference sequence).

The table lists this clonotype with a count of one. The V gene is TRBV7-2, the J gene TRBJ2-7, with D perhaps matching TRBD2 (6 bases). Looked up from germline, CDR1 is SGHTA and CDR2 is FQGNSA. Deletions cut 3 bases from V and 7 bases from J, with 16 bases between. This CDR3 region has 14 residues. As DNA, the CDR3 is TGTGCCAGCAGCTTGGACGGGAGTAGCGATGAGCAGTACTTC. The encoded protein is CASSLDGSSDEQYF.

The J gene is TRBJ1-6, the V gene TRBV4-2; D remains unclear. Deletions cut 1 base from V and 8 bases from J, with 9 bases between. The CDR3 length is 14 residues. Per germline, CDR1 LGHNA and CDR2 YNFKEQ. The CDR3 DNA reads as TGTGCCAGCAGCCAAGGGCAGGTGGATTCACCCCTCCACTTT. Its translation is CASSQGQVDSPLHF.

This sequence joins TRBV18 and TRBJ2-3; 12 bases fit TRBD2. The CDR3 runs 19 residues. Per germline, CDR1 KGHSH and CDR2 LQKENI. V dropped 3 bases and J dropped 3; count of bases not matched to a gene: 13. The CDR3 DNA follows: TGTGCCAGCTCACCTCTCGGACTAGCGGGAACCGCCCCAACAGATACGCAGTATTTT. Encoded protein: CASSPLGLAGTAPTDTQYF.

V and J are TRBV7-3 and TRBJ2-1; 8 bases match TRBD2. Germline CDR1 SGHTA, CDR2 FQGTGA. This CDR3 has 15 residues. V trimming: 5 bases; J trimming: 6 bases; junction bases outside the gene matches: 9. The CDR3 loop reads CASSVIAGNLNEQFF. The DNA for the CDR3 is TGTGCCAGCAGCGTCATAGCGGGAAATCTCAATGAGCAGTTCTTC.

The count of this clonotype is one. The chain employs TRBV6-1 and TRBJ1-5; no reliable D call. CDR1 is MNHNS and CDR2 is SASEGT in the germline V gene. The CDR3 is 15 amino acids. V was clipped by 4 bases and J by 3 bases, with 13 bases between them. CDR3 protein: CASSGGNSNNQPQHF. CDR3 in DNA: TGTGCCAGCAGTGGAGGCAACTCTAACAATCAGCCCCAGCATTTT.

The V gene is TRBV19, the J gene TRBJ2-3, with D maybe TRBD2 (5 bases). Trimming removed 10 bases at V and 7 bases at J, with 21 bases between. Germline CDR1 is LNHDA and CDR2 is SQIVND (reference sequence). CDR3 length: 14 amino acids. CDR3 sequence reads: CATSYGELGNTQYF. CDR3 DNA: TGTGCCACGTCCTACGGGGAGCTCGGGAATACGCAGTATTTT.

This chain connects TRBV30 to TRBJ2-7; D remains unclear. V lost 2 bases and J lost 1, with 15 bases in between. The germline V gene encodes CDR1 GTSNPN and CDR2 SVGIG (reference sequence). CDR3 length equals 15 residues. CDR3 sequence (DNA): TGTGCCTGGAGTTCGGAAAGTCTCCCTTCCTACGAGCAGTACTTC. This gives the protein CAWSSESLPSYEQYF. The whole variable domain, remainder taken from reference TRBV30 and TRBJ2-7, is SQTIHQWPATLVQPVGSPLSLECTVEGTSNPNLYWYRQAAGRGLQLLFYSVGIGQISSEVPQNLSASRPQDRQFILSSKKLLLSDSGFYLCAWSSESLPSYEQYFGPGTRLTVT.